This T cell receptor (beta chain) came from a study of early T cells in non-severe SARS-CoV-2 infection. Across the whole study: Bulk RNA isolated from unsorted whole blood underwent sequencing; chains were not paired. Study-wide findings and caveats: Reliance on VDJdb matching favored anti-spike CD8 responses; private and CD4 specificities were missed.

Points on this clonotype: The target antigen is unknown.

Tagging with unique molecular identifiers was applied to individual cDNA molecules. TCRdb re-called the 5' RACE reads through MiXCR, storing one row per CDR3 protein. In the table there are more than 95,000 distinct CDR3 sequences, more than 13% of which are singletons. The CDR3 has 13 amino acids. The V gene end was trimmed by 3 bases and the J gene end by 7 bases; junction bases not matched to a gene: 5. CDR1 is KGHSH, CDR2 LQKENI, per germline. The gene calls are TRBV18 and TRBJ1-2; 7 bases agree with TRBD1. Sequences were obtained from whole blood. This TCR came from an adult who was a healthcare worker with PCR-confirmed SARS-CoV-2 infection or an uninfected control (not recorded which). The CDR3 loop is CASSPTGWSGYTF. The CDR3 nucleotides are TGTGCCAGCTCACCGACAGGGTGGTCTGGCTACACCTTC.